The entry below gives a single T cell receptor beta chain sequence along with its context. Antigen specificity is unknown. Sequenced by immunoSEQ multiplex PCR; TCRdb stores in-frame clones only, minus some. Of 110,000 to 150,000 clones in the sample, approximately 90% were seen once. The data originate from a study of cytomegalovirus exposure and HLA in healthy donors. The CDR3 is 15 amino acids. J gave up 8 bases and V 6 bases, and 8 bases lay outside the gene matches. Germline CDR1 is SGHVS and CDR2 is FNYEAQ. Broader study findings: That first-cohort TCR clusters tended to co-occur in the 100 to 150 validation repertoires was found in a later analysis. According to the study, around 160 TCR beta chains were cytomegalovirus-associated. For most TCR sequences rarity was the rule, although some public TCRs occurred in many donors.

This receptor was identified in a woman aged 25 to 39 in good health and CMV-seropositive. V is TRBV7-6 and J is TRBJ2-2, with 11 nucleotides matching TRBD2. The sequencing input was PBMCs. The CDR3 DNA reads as TGTGCCAGCAGGCCGACTAGCGGGGCGGCGGGGGAGCTGTTTTTT. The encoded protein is CASRPTSGAAGELFF.